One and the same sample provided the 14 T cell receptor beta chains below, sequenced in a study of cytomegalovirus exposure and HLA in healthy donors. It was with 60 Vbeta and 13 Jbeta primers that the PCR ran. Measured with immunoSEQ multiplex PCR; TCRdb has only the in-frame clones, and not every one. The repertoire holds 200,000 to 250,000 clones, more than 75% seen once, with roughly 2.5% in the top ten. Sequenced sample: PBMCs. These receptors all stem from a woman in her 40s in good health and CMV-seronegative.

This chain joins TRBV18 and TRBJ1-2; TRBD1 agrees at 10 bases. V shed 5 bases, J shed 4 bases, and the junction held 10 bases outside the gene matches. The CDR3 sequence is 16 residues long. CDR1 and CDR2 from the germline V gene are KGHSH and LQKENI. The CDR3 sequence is CASSSQTGDRGYGYTF. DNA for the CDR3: TGTGCCAGCTCATCACAAACCGGGGACAGGGGCTATGGCTACACCTTC.

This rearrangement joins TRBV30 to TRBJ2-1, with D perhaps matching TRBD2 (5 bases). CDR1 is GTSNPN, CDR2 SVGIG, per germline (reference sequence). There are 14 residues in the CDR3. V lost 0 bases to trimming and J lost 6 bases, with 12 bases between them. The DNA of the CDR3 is TGTGCCTGGAGTGTACGTTTAACTAGCAATGAGCAGTTCTTC. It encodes CAWSVRLTSNEQFF.

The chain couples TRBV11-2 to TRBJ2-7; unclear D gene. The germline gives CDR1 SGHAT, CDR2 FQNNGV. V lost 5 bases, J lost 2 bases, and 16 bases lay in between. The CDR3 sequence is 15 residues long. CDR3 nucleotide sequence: TGTGCCAGCAGCGCCGGATACGACTTAACCTACGAGCAGTACTTC. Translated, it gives CASSAGYDLTYEQYF.

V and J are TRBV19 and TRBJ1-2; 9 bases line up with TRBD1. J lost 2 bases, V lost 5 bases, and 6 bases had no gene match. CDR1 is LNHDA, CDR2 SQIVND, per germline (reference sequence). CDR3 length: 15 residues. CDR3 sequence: CASSPWTGENYGYTF. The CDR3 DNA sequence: TGTGCCAGTAGTCCCTGGACAGGGGAGAACTATGGCTACACCTTC.

DNA of the CDR3: TGCGCCAGCAGCCAGACTAGCGGGAGACAGTACACCGGGGAGCTGTTTTTT. This gives the protein CASSQTSGRQYTGELFF. This chain links TRBV5-1 with TRBJ2-2; TRBD2 agrees at 12 bases. With V trimmed by 4 bases and J by 3 bases, 7 bases remained unmatched. CDR1 SGHRS and CDR2 YFSETQ come from the germline V gene. This CDR3 contains 17 residues. The whole variable domain, filled in from reference TRBV5-1 and TRBJ2-2, reads KAGVTQTPRYLIKTRGQQVTLSCSPISGHRSVSWYQQTPGQGLQFLFEYFSETQRNKGNFPGRFSGRQFSNSRSEMNVSTLELGDSALYLCASSQTSGRQYTGELFFGEGSRLTVL.

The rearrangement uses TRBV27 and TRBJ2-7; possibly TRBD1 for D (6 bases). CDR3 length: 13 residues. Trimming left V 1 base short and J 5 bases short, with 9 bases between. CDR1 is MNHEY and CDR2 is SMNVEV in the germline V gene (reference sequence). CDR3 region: CASSLFAGDEQYF. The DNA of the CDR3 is TGTGCCAGCAGTTTATTTGCAGGGGACGAGCAGTACTTC.

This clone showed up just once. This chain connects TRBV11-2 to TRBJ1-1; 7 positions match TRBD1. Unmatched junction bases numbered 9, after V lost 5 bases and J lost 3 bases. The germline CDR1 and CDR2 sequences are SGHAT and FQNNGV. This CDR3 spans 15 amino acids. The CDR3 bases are TGTGCCAGCAGCACATGGACAGGATCTTACACTGAAGCTTTCTTT. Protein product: CASSTWTGSYTEAFF.

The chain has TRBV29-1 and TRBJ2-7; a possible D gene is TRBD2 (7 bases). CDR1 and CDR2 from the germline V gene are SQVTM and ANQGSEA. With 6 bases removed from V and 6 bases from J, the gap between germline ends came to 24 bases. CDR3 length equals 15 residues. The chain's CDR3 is CSVHLIGGAHLEQYF. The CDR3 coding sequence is TGCAGCGTCCACCTTATTGGGGGGGCCCATCTCGAGCAGTACTTC.

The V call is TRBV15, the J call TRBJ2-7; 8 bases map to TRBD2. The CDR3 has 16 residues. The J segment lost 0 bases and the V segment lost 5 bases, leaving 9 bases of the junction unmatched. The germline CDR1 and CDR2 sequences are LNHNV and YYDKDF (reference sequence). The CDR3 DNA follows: TGTGCCACCAGCTCACCCGGGACTAGTACCTCCTACGAGCAGTACTTC. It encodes CATSSPGTSTSYEQYF.

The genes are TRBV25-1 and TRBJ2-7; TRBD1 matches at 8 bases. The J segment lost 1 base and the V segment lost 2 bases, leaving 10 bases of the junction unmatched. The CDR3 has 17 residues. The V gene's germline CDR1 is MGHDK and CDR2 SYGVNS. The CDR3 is CASSESYPGQESYEQYF. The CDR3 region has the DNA TGTGCCAGCAGTGAAAGCTACCCGGGACAGGAATCCTACGAGCAGTACTTC.

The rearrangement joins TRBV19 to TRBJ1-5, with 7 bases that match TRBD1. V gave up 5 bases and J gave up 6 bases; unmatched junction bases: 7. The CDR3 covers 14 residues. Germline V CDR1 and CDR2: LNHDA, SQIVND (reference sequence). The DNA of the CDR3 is TGTGCCAGTAGTTCCTTGGACAGGAGTCAGCCCCAGCATTTT. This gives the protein CASSSLDRSQPQHF.

This CDR3 reads CASRGFSNTEAFF. In DNA, the CDR3 is TGTGCCAGCCGGGGGTTCTCGAACACTGAAGCTTTCTTT. The chain is built from TRBV11-2 and TRBJ1-1; possible D gene TRBD1, 5 bases. The CDR3 consists of 13 residues. The germline V and J ends were trimmed by 8 bases and 1 base, with 11 bases remaining between them. Germline-derived CDR1 and CDR2 are SGHAT and FQNNGV.

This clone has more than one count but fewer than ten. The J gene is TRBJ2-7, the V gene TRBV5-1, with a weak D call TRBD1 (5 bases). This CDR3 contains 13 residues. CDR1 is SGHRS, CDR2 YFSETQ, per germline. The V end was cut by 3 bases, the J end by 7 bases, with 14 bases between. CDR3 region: CASSSRVQGEQYF. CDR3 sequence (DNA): TGCGCCAGCAGCTCCAGGGTTCAGGGAGAGCAGTACTTC.

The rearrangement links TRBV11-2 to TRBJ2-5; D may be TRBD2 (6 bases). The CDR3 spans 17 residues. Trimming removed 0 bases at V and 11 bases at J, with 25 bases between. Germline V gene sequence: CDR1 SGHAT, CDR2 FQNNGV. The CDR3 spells CASSLDDSGRRVCEQYF. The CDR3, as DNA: TGTGCCAGCAGCTTAGATGATAGCGGAAGAAGAGTTTGTGAGCAGTACTTC.